These 14 T cell receptor beta chains were sequenced from one sample in a study of regulatory T cells in long-lasting Graves disease. The TCR beta library used iRepertoire HTBI primers with Arm-PCR amplification of CDR3. TCRdb passed the multiplex PCR reads through MiXCR, listing each CDR3 protein once. Seen here are some 460,000 distinct CDR3 sequences, 16% observed once, and the top ten hold more than 9%. Time point meaning: newly diagnosed GD, antithyroid drugs for less than 3 months. RNA from PBMCs was the source of the TCR library. These same data were also listed under a study on T cells in Graves' hyperthyroidism and ophthalmopathy.

The sequenced sample was peripheral blood mononuclear cells (PBMCs), obtained at new diagnosis, from a patient treated with antithyroid drugs. These receptors were collected from a middle-aged man with Graves disease.

The gene calls are TRBV6-1 and TRBJ1-5; 7 bases map to TRBD1. CDR1 is MNHNS, CDR2 SASEGT, per germline. V lost 8 bases and J lost 0; bases outside the gene matches: 10. There are 16 residues in the CDR3. CDR3 sequence (DNA): TGTGCCAGCTGTCGGGACAGCCGTGGTAGCAATCAGCCCCAGCATTTT. Protein: CASCRDSRGSNQPQHF.

This clonotype was observed many times. V usage is TRBV20-1 and J usage is TRBJ2-1; D is unresolved. V was clipped by 3 bases and J by 9 bases, with 9 bases between them. The CDR3 is made up of 11 amino acids. Germline-derived CDR1 and CDR2 are DFQATT and SNEGSKA (reference sequence). CDR3 in DNA: TGCAGTGCTAGGCCCTTTGGTGAGCAGTTCTTC. Protein product: CSARPFGEQFF.

This clonotype appeared many times. The V call is TRBV11-2, the J call TRBJ2-1; TRBD2 might be the D (7 bases). This CDR3 contains 16 residues. V shed 4 bases and J shed 7 bases, with 20 bases lying between them. Germline CDR1 and CDR2: SGHAT and FQNNGV. CDR3 sequence (DNA): TGTGCCAGCAGCTATGGGGGGCTAGCGGACCGTAATGAGCAGTTCTTC. Translated, it gives CASSYGGLADRNEQFF.

This clonotype was counted between two and nine times. The chain uses TRBV12-3 or TRBV12-4 and TRBJ1-6; no clear D gene. There are 16 residues in the CDR3. Trimming took 2 bases from V and 0 from J, leaving 8 bases between them. CDR3: CASSLRASSYNSPLHF. The CDR3, as DNA: TGTGCCAGCAGTTTAAGGGCCAGCTCCTATAATTCACCCCTCCACTTT.

This clonotype was recorded many times. The gene calls are TRBV6-1 and TRBJ2-5; 10 bases are shared with TRBD2. Germline V gene data show CDR1 as MNHNS and CDR2 as SASEGT. This CDR3 spans 15 amino acids. J lost 2 bases, V lost 3 bases, and 3 bases had no gene match. CDR3 nucleotide sequence: TGTGCCAGCAGTGACCCGACTAGCGGGCAAGAGACCCAGTACTTC. Its translation is CASSDPTSGQETQYF.

This clonotype has ten or more counts. The genes are TRBV12-3 or TRBV12-4 and TRBJ2-1; TRBD2 agrees at 8 bases. The V segment lost 7 bases and the J segment 0 bases; nucleotides outside the gene matches: 14. This CDR3 has 18 amino acids. In DNA, the CDR3 is TGTGCCAGCACCGATCTAGCGGGTGCCCGGAACTCCTACAATGAGCAGTTCTTC. This gives the protein CASTDLAGARNSYNEQFF.

This chain joins TRBV27 and TRBJ1-5; no clear D. Trimming left V 5 bases short and J 2 bases short, with 13 bases between. The CDR3 totals 15 residues. CDR1 MNHEY and CDR2 SMNVEV come from the germline V gene (reference sequence). The CDR3 sequence is CASSKGGWGNQPQHF. Written as DNA, the CDR3 is TGTGCCAGCAGTAAAGGAGGTTGGGGCAATCAGCCCCAGCATTTT.

On this clonotype itself: This may be a read error: a much more frequent sequence differs by one nucleotide. The chain is built from TRBV7-2 and TRBJ2-5, with D unclear. The germline V gene has CDR1 SGHTA and CDR2 FQGNSA. The CDR3 loop spans 17 amino acids. The V and J ends lost 9 bases and 11 bases respectively, with 34 bases between them. CDR3 DNA sequence: TGTGCCAGTAACAAACCCAGGTACGGCTCTTATGCCGATGAGCAGTACTTC. This encodes CASNKPRYGSYADEQYF.

This clonotype is a singleton in its sample. With a much larger clone just one base away, this may be a read error. V is TRBV5-1 and J is TRBJ2-6; tentatively, D is TRBD2 (6 bases). Germline assignment: CDR1 SGHRS and CDR2 YFSETQ. The CDR3 runs to 18 residues. This CDR3 reads CTSSLRSPGSSGANVLTF. Written as DNA, the CDR3 is TGCACCAGCAGCTTGCGAAGCCCCGGGAGCTCTGGGGCCAACGTCCTGACTTTC.

This clonotype was detected ten times or more. The chain's CDR3 is CASSFSAVPFSGETQYF. CDR3 nucleotide sequence: TGTGCCAGCAGCTTTTCGGCAGTTCCGTTCTCTGGGGAGACCCAGTACTTC. The chain is built from TRBV7-2 and TRBJ2-5; no firm D call. Germline V lookup: CDR1 SGHTA, CDR2 FQGNSA. The CDR3 length is 17 residues. V lost 3 bases, J lost 5 bases, and 22 bases lay in between.

The sample holds a few counts of this clonotype. The V and J genes are TRBV4-1 and TRBJ2-1; D is perhaps TRBD2 (6 bases). Germline values: CDR1 MGHRA, CDR2 YSYEKL. V lost 0 bases, J lost 7 bases, and 13 bases lay in between. The CDR3 runs to 15 residues. The CDR3 DNA sequence: TGCGCCAGCAGCCAAGAAGGGACTGGAGGGAATGAGCAGTTCTTC. This translates into CASSQEGTGGNEQFF.

This clonotype was seen more than once but under ten times. A read error may be the cause here, since a much bigger clone is one base away. The rearrangement joins TRBV12-3 or TRBV12-4 to TRBJ2-2; no definite D call. V gave up 7 bases and J gave up 3 bases, with 9 bases separating them. CDR3 length equals 13 residues. The CDR3 DNA is TGTGCCAGCAATTTCCTGGACACCGGGGAGCTGTTTTTT. Translated, it gives CASNFLDTGELFF.

The gene calls are TRBV28 and TRBJ1-4; 9 bases line up with TRBD1. Germline V lookup: CDR1 MDHEN, CDR2 SYDVKM. The V gene end was trimmed by 10 bases and the J gene end by 7 bases; junction bases not matched to a gene: 7. The CDR3 length is 13 residues. This chain's CDR3 is CAILSGQGEKLFF. As DNA, the CDR3 is TGTGCCATCCTCTCGGGACAGGGTGAAAAACTGTTTTTT.

With respect to this clonotype: With a much larger clone just one base away, this may be a read error. This chain joins TRBV7-3 and TRBJ2-1; no clear D gene. Germline loops: CDR1 SGHTA, CDR2 FQGTGA. The CDR3 runs to 14 residues. DNA for the CDR3: TGTGCCAGCAGCTTAAGTTCTTTATACAATGAGCAGTCCTTC. Encoded protein: CASSLSSLYNEQSF.